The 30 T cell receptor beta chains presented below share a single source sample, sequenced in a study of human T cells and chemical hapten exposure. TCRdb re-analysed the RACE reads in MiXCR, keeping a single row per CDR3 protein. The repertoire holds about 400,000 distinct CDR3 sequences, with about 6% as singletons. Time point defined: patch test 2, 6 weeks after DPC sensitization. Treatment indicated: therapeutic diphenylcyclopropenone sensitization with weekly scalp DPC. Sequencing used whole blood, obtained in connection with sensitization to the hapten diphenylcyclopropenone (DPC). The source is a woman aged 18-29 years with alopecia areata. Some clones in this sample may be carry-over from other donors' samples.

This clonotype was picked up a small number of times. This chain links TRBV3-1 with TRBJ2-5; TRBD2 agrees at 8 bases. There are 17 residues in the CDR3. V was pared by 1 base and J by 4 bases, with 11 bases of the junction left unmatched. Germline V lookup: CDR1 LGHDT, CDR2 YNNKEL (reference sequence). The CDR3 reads CASSQAPGSGERETQYF. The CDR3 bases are TGTGCCAGCAGCCAAGCCCCGGGTAGCGGGGAGAGAGAGACCCAGTACTTC.

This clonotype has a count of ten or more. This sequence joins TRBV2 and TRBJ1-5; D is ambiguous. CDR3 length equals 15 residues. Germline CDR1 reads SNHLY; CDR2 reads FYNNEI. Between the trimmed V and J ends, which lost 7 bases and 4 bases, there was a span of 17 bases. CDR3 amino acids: CASTGGLGLNQPQHF. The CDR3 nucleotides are TGTGCCAGCACCGGAGGGTTAGGGTTGAATCAGCCCCAGCATTTT.

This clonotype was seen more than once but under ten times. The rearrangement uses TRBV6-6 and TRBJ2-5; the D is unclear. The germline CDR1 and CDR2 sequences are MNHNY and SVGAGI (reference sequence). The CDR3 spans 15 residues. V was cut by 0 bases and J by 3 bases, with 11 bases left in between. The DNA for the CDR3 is TGTGCCAGCAGTTACTCCGGCGGCAGAGAAGAGACCCAGTACTTC. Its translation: CASSYSGGREETQYF.

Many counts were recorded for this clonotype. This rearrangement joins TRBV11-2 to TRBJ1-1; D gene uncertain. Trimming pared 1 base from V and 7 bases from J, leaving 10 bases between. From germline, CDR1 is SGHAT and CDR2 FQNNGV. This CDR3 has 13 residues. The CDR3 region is CASSLARTSEAFF. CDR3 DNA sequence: TGTGCCAGCAGCTTAGCCCGGACCAGTGAAGCTTTCTTT.

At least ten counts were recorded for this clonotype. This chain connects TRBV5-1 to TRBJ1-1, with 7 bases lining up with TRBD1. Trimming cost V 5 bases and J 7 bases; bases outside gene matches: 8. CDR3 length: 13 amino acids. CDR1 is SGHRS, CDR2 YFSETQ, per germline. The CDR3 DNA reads TGCGCCAGCAGTTACGGGACAGTTCTTGAAGCTTTCTTT. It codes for CASSYGTVLEAFF. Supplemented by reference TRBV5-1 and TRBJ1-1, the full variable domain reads KAGVTQTPRYLIKTRGQQVTLSCSPISGHRSVSWYQQTPGQGLQFLFEYFSETQRNKGNFPGRFSGRQFSNSRSEMNVSTLELGDSALYLCASSYGTVLEAFFGQGTRLTVV.

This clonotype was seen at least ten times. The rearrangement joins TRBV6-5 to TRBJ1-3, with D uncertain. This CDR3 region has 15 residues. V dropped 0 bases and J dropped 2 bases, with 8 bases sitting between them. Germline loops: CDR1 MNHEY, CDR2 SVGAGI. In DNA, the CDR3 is TGTGCCAGCAGTTACTCGAGGGATGCTGGAAACACCATATATTTT. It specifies CASSYSRDAGNTIYF.

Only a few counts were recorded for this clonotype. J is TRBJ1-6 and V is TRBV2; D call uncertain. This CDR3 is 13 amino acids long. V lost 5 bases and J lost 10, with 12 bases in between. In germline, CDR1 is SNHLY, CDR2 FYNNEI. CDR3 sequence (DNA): TGTGCCAGCAGTCCAATTCTGGAATCACCCCTCCACTTT. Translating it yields CASSPILESPLHF.

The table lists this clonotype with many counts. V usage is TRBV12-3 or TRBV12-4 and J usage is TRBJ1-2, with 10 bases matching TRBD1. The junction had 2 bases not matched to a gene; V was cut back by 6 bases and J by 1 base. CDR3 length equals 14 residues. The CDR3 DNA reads TGTGCCAGCAGGGGGACAGGGGATAACTATGGCTACACCTTC. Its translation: CASRGTGDNYGYTF.

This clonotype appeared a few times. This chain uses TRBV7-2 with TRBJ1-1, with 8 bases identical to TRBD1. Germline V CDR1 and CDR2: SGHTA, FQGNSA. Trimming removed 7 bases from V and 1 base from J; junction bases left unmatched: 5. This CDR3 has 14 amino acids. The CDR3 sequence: CASTKDRENTEAFF. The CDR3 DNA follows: TGTGCCAGCACTAAGGACAGGGAGAACACTGAAGCTTTCTTT.

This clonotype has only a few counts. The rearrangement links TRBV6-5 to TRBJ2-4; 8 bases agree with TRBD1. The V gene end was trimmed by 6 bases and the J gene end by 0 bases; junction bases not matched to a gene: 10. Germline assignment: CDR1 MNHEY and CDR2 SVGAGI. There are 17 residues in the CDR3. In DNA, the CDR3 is TGTGCCAGCAGCGACCGGGACAGGAGCCGAGCCAAAAACATTCAGTACTTC. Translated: CASSDRDRSRAKNIQYF.

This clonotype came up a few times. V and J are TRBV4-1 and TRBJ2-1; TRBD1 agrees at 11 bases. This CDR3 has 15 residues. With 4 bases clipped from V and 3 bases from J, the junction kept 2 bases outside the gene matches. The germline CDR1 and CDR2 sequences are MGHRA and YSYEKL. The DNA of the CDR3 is TGCGCCAGCAGCCCGGGACAGGGGGGCTACAATGAGCAGTTCTTC. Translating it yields CASSPGQGGYNEQFF.

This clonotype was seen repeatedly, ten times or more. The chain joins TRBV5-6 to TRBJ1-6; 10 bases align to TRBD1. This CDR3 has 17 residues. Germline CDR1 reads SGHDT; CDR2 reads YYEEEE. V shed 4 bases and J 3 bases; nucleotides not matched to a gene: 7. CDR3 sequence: CASSIEGQGIYNSPLHF. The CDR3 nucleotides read TGTGCCAGCAGCATTGAGGGACAGGGGATCTATAATTCACCCCTCCACTTT.

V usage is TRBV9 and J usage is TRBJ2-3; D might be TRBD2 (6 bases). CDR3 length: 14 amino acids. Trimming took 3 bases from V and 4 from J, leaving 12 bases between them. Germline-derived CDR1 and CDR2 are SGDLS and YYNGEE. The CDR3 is CASSGGASADTQYF. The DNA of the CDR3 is TGTGCCAGCAGCGGAGGGGCTAGCGCAGATACGCAGTATTTT. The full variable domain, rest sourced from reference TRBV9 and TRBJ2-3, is DSGVTQTPKHLITATGQRVTLRCSPRSGDLSVYWYQQSLDQGLQFLIQYYNGEERAKGNILERFSAQQFPDLHSELNLSSLELGDSALYFCASSGGASADTQYFGPGTRLTVL.

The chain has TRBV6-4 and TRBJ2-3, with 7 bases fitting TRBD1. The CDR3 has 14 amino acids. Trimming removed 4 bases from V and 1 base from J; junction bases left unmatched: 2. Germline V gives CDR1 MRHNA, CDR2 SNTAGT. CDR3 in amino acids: CASSVQGGTDTQYF. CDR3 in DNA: TGTGCCAGCAGTGTGCAGGGGGGCACAGATACGCAGTATTTT.

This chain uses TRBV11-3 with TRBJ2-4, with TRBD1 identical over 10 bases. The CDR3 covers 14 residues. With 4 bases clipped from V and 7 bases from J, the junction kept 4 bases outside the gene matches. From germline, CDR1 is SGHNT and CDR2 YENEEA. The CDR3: CASSWGTGDNIQYF. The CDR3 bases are TGTGCCAGCAGCTGGGGGACAGGGGATAACATTCAGTACTTC.

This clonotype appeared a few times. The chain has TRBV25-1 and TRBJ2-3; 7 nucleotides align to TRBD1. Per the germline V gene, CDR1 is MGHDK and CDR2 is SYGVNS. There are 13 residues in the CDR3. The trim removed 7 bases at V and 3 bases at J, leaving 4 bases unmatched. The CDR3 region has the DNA TGTGCCAGCAATAGCAGGGGGACAGATACGCAGTATTTT. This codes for CASNSRGTDTQYF.

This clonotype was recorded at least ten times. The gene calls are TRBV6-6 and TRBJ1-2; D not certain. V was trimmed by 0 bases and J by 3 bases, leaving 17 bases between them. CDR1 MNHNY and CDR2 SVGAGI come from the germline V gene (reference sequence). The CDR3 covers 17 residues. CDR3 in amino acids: CASSYSSERARHYGYTF. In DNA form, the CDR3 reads TGTGCCAGCAGTTACTCAAGCGAGAGGGCGCGGCACTATGGCTACACCTTC.

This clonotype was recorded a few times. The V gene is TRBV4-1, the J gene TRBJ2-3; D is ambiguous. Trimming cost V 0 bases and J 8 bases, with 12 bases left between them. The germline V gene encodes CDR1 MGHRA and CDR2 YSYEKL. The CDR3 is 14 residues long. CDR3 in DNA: TGCGCCAGCAGCCAAGATTCCCCCTCTGTTACGCAGTATTTT. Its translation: CASSQDSPSVTQYF.

The CDR3 DNA is TGCGCCAGCAGCCAAGTGGTCAGGACTGCCCACCGGGAGCTGTTTTTT. This sequence encodes CASSQVVRTAHRELFF. The chain has TRBV4-1 and TRBJ2-2; D may be TRBD2 (5 bases). V lost 1 base and J 9 bases, leaving 18 bases between the germline ends. This CDR3 has 16 amino acids. Germline CDR1 reads MGHRA; CDR2 reads YSYEKL.

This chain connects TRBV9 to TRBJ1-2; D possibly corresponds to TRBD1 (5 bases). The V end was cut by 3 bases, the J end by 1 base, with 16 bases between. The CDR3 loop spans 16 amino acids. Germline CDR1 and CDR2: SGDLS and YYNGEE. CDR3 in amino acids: CASSADVTVYNYGYTF. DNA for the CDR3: TGTGCCAGCAGCGCAGACGTGACAGTTTATAACTATGGCTACACCTTC.

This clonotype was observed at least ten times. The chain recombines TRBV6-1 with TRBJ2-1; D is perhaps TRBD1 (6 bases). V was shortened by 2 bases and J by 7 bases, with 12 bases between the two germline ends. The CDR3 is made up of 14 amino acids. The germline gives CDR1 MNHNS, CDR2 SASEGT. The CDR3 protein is CASSELAGENEQFF. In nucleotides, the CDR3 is TGTGCCAGCAGTGAATTAGCAGGGGAGAATGAGCAGTTCTTC.

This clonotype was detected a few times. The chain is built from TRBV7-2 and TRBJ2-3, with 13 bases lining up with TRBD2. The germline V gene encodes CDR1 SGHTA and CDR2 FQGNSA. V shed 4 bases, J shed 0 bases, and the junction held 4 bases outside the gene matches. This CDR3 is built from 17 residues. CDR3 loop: CASSSGLAGPSTDTQYF. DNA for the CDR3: TGTGCCAGCAGCTCGGGACTAGCGGGACCTAGCACAGATACGCAGTATTTT.

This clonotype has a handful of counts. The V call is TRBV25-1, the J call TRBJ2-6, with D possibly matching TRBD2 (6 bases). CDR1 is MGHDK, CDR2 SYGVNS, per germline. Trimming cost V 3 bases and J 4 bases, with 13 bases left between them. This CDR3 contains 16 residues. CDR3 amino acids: CASSDPGGVGANVLTF. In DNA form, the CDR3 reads TGTGCCAGCAGTGACCCCGGAGGGGTCGGGGCCAACGTCCTGACTTTC.

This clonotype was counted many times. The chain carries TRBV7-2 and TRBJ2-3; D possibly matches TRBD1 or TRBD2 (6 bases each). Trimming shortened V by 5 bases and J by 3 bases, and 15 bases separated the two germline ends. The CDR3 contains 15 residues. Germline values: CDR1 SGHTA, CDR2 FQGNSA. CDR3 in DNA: TGTGCCAGCAGCCGTGGGGGGCCGGGTACAGATACGCAGTATTTT. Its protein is CASSRGGPGTDTQYF.

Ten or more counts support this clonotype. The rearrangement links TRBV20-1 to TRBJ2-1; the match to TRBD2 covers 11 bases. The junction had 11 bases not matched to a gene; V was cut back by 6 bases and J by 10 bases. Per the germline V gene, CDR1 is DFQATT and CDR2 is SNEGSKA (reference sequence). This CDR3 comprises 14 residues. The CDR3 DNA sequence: TGCAGTGCCGAACTAGCGGGGGCCTACGGGGAGCAGTTCTTC. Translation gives CSAELAGAYGEQFF.

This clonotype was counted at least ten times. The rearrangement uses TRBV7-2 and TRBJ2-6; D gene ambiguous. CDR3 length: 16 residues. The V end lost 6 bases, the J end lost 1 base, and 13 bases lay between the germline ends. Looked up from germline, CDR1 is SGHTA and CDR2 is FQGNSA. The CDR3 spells CASSPSRWSGANVLTF. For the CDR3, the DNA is TGTGCCAGCAGTCCCAGTCGTTGGTCTGGGGCCAACGTCCTGACTTTC.

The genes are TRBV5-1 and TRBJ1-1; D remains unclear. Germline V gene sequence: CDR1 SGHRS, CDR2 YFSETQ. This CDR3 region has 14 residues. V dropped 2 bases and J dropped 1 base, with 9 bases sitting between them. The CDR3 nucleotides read TGCGCCAGCAGCTTCGATCCGGGGAACACTGAAGCTTTCTTT. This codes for CASSFDPGNTEAFF.

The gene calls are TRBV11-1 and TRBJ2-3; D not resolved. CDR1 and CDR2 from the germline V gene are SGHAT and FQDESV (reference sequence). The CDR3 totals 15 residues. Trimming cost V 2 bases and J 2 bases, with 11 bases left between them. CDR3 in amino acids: CASSLSDGYTDTQYF. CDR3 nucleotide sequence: TGTGCCAGCAGCTTATCGGACGGATACACAGATACGCAGTATTTT.

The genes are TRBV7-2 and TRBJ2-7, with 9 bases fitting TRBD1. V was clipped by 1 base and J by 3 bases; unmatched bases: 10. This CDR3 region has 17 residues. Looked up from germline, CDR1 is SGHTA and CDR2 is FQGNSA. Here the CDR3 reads CASSLGSGTGNGYEQYF. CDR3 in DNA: TGTGCCAGCAGCTTAGGATCCGGGACAGGGAACGGCTACGAGCAGTACTTC. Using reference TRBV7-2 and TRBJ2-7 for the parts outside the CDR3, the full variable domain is GAGVSQSPSNKVTEKGKDVELRCDPISGHTALYWYRQSLGQGLEFLIYFQGNSAPDKSGLPSDRFSAERTGGSVSTLTIQRTQQEDSAVYLCASSLGSGTGNGYEQYFGPGTRLTVT.

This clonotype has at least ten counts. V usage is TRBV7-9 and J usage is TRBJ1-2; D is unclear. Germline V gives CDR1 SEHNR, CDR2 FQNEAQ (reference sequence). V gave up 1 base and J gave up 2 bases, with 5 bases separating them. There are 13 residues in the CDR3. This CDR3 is CASSLGGNYGYTF. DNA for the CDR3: TGTGCCAGCAGCTTAGGAGGGAACTATGGCTACACCTTC.